This TCR beta chain was captured in a study of T cell repertoires in cytomegalovirus infection. At the level of the study: Indications came from public TCR beta signatures; they pointed to CMV infection and to a matching HLA type. Findings of the study overall: The ex vivo response showed dominance by HLA-C-restricted CMV-specific TCR beta clonotypes. Using cumulative public TCR beta family frequency, the authors identified those who carried CMV together with the relevant HLA.

This CDR3 is built from 17 residues. V lost 5 bases and J lost 0; bases outside the gene matches: 10. A single record per CDR3 protein comes from TCRdb applying MiXCR to the reads. The table has about 150,000 distinct CDR3 sequences, roughly a sixth seen once; the top ten hold around 20%. A word on this clonotype: Its antigen remains unknown.

V usage is TRBV12-3 or TRBV12-4 and J usage is TRBJ1-3; 7 bases are shared with TRBD1. Sequencing was performed on CD8+ T cells from PBMCs. The TCR originated in a human donor in good health (CMV status not recorded). Some clones in this sample may be carry-over from other donors' samples. The CDR3 region has the DNA TGTGCCAGCAGTCCAATCGCCGGGACAGCCTCTGGAAACACCATATATTTT. Translation gives CASSPIAGTASGNTIYF.